The clone carrying this TCR beta chain was seen many times. This sample is drawn from a study of T-cell reconstitution after alpha-beta-depleted transplantation in children. Preparing the TCRbeta library involved the use of unique molecular identifiers. TCRdb used MiXCR to reprocess the PCR reads, holding one entry per CDR3 protein. The sample yields about 3,300 distinct CDR3 sequences, 22% seen once. The CDR3 totals 17 residues. The germline V gene has CDR1 SGHRS and CDR2 YFSETQ. J was trimmed by 4 bases and V by 3 bases; bases with no gene match: 8. This sequence joins TRBV5-1 and TRBJ2-5; 14 nucleotides align to TRBD2. The origin of this receptor is a male patient aged 2 to 9 who had a stem cell transplant for acute lymphoblastic leukemia, so the T cells may come from the graft donor. Sequences were derived from PBMCs, mostly from graft donor cells, sampled 60 days after TCRalphabeta/CD19-depleted stem cell transplant. This chain's CDR3 is CASSYPGLAGDRETQYF. For the CDR3, the DNA is TGCGCCAGCAGCTACCCGGGACTAGCGGGAGATCGAGAGACCCAGTACTTC.